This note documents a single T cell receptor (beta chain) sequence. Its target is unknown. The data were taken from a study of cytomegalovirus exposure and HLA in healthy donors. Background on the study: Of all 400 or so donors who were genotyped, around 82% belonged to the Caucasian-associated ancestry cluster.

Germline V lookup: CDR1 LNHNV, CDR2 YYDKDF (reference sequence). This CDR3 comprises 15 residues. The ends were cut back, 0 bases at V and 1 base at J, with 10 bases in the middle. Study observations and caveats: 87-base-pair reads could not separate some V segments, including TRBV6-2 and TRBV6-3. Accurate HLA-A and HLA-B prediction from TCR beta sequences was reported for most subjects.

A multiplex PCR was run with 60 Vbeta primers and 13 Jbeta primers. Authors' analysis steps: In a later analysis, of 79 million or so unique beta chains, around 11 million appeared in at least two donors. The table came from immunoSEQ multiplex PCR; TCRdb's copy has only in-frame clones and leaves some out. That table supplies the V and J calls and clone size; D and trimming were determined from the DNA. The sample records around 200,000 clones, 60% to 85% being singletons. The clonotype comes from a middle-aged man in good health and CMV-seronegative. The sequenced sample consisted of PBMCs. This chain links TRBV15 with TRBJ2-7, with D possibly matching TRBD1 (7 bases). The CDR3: CATSRDAGGSYEQYF. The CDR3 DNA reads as TGTGCCACCAGCAGAGACGCAGGGGGGTCCTACGAGCAGTACTTC.